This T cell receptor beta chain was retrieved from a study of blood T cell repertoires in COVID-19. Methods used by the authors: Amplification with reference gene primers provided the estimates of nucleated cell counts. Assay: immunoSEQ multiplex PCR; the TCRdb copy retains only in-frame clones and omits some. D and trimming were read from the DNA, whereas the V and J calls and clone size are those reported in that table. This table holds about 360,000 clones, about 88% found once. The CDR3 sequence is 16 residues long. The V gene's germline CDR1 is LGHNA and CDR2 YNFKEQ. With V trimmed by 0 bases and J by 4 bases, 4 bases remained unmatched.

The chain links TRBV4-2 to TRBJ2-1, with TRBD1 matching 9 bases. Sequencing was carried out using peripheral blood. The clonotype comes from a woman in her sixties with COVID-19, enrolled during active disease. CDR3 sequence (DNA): TGTGCCAGCAGCCAAGATTGGACAGGGGAGTACAATGAGCAGTTCTTC. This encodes CASSQDWTGEYNEQFF.